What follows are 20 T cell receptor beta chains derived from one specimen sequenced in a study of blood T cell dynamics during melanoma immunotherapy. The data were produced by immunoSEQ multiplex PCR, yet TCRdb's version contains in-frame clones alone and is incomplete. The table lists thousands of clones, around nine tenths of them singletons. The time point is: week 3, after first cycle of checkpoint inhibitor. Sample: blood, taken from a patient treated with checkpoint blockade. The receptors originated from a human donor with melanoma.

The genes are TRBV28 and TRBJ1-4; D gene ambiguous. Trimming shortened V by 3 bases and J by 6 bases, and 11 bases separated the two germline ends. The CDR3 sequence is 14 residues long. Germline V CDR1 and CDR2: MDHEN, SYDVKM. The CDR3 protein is CASSLRGQYEKLFF. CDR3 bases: TGTGCCAGCAGTTTGCGAGGGCAGTATGAAAAACTGTTTTTT.

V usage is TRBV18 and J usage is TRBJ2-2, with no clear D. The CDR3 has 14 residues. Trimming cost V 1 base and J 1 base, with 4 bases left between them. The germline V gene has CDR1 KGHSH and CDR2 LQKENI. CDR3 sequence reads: CASSPRGNTGELFF. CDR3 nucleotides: TGTGCCAGCTCACCACGAGGGAACACCGGGGAGCTGTTTTTT.

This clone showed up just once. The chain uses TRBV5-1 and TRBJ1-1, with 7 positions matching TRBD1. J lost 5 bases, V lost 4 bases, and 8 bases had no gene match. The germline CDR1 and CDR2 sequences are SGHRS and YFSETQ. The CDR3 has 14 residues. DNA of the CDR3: TGCGCCAGCAGCCCGAGGACAGGTGTGACTGAAGCTTTCTTT. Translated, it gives CASSPRTGVTEAFF.

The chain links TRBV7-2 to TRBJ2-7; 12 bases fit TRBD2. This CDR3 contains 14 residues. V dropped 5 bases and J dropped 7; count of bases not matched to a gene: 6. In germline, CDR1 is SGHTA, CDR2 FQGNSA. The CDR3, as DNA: TGTGCCAGCAGCACGACTAGCGGGAGAAGTGAGCAGTACTTC. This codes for CASSTTSGRSEQYF.

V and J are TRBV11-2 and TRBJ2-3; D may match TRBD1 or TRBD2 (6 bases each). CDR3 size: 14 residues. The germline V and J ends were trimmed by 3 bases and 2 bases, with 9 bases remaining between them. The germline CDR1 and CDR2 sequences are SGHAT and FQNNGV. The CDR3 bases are TGTGCCAGCAGCTTGGGGGGCATCACAGATACGCAGTATTTT. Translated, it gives CASSLGGITDTQYF.

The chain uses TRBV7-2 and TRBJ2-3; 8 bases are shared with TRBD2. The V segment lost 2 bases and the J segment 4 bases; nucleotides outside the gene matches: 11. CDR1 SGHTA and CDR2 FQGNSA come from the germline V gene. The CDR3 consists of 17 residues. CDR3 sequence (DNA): TGTGCCAGCAGCTTATATTCGAGCGGGAGCGGGGCAGATACGCAGTATTTT. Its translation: CASSLYSSGSGADTQYF.

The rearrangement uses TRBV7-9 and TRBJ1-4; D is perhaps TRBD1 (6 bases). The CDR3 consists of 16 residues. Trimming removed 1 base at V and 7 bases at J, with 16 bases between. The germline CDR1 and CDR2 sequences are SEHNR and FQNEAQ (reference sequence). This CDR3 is CASSLVAGESVEKLFF. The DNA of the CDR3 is TGTGCCAGCAGCTTAGTTGCAGGGGAGAGTGTTGAAAAACTGTTTTTT.

The CDR3 sequence: CASSLFGTGVSYEQYF. The CDR3 coding sequence is TGTGCCAGCAGCTTGTTTGGGACAGGGGTTTCCTACGAGCAGTACTTC. V usage is TRBV5-6 and J usage is TRBJ2-7; 10 nucleotides match TRBD1. The CDR3 totals 16 residues. V lost 1 base, J lost 1 base, and 5 bases stayed unmatched. CDR1 is SGHDT and CDR2 is YYEEEE in the germline V gene. Using reference TRBV5-6 and TRBJ2-7 for the parts outside the CDR3, the full variable domain is DAGVTQSPTHLIKTRGQQVTLRCSPKSGHDTVSWYQQALGQGPQFIFQYYEEEERQRGNFPDRFSGHQFPNYSSELNVNALLLGDSALYLCASSLFGTGVSYEQYFGPGTRLTVT.

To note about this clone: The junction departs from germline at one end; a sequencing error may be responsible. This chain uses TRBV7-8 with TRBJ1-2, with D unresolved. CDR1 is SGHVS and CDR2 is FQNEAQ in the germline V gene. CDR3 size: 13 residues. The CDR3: CVSSFGPDNGYTF. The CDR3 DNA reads TGTGTCAGCAGCTTTGGTCCAGACAATGGCTACACCTTC.

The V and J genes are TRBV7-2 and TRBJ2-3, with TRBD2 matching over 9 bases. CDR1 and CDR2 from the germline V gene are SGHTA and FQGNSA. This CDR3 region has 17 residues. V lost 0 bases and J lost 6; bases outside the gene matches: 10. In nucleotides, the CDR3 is TGTGCCAGCAGCTTAGCGTCTGGCGGGGGGGCGTGGGATACGCAGTATTTT. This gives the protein CASSLASGGGAWDTQYF.

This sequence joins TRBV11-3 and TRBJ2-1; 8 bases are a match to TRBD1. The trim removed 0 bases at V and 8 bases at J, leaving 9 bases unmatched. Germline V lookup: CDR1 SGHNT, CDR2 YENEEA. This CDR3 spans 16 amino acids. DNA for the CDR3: TGTGCCAGCAGCTTAGACGCAGGGGGCGCGGGCTATGAGCAGTTCTTC. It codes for CASSLDAGGAGYEQFF. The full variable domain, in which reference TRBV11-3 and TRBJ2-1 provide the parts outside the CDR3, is EAGVVQSPRYKIIEKKQPVAFWCNPISGHNTLYWYLQNLGQGPELLIRYENEEAVDDSQLPKDRFSAERLKGVDSTLKIQPAELGDSAVYLCASSLDAGGAGYEQFFGPGTRLTVL.

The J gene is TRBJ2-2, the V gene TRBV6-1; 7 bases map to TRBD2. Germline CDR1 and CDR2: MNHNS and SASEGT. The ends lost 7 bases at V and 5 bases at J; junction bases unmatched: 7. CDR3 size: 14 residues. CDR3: CASIYGGSTGELFF. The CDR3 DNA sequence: TGTGCCAGCATCTACGGGGGGAGTACCGGGGAGCTGTTTTTT.

Here the CDR3 DNA reads TGCGCCAGCAGCTCCCCAGGTCCTGATGGCTACACCTTC. This translates into CASSSPGPDGYTF. The chain couples TRBV5-1 to TRBJ1-2, with no clear D. Trimming removed 3 bases at V and 6 bases at J, with 12 bases between. The V gene's germline CDR1 is SGHRS and CDR2 YFSETQ. The CDR3 runs 13 residues.

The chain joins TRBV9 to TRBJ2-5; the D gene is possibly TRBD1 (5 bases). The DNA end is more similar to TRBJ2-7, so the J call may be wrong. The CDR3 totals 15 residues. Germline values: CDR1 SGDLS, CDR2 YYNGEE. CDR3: CASSLREQASYEQYF. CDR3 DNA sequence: TGTGCCAGCAGCCTAAGGGAACAGGCCTCCTACGAGCAGTACTTC.

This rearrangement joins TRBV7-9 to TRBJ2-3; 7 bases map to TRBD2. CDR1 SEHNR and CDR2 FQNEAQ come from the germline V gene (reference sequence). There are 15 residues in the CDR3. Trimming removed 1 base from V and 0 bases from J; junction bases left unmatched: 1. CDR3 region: CASSLDGGSTDTQYF. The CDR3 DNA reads TGTGCCAGCAGCTTAGACGGGGGGAGCACAGATACGCAGTATTTT.

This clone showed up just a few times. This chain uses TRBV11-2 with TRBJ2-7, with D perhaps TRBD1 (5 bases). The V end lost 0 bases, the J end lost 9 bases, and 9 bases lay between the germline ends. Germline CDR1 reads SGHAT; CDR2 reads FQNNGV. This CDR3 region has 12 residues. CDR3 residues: CASSLELGPQYF. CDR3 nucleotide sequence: TGTGCCAGCAGCTTAGAGCTGGGGCCGCAGTACTTC. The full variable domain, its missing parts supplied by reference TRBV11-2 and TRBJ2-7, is EAGVAQSPRYKIIEKRQSVAFWCNPISGHATLYWYQQILGQGPKLLIQFQNNGVVDDSQLPKDRFSAERLKGVDSTLKIQPAKLEDSAVYLCASSLELGPQYFGPGTRLTVT.

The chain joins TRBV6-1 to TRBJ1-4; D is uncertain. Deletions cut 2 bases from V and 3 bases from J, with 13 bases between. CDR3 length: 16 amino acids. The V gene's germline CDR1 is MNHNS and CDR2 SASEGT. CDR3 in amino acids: CASSENWISPNEKLFF. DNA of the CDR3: TGTGCCAGCAGTGAAAATTGGATAAGTCCTAATGAAAAACTGTTTTTT.

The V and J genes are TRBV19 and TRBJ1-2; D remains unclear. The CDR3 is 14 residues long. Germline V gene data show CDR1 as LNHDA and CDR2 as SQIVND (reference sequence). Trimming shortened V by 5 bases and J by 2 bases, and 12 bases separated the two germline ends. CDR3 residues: CASSPGQHNYGYTF. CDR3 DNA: TGTGCCAGTAGTCCCGGGCAACACAACTATGGCTACACCTTC.

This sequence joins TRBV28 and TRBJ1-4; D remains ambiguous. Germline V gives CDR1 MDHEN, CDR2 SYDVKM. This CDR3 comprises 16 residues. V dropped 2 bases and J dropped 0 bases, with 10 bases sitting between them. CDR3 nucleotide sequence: TGTGCCAGCAGTTTAACTGCGCTGGCAACTAATGAAAAACTGTTTTTT. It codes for CASSLTALATNEKLFF.

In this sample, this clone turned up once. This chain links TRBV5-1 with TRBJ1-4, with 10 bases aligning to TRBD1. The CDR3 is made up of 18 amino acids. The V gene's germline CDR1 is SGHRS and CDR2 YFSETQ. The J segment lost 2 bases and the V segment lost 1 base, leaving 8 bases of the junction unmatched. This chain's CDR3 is CASSLQGDRGATNEKLFF. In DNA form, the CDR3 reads TGCGCCAGCAGCTTGCAAGGGGACAGGGGAGCGACTAATGAAAAACTGTTTTTT.